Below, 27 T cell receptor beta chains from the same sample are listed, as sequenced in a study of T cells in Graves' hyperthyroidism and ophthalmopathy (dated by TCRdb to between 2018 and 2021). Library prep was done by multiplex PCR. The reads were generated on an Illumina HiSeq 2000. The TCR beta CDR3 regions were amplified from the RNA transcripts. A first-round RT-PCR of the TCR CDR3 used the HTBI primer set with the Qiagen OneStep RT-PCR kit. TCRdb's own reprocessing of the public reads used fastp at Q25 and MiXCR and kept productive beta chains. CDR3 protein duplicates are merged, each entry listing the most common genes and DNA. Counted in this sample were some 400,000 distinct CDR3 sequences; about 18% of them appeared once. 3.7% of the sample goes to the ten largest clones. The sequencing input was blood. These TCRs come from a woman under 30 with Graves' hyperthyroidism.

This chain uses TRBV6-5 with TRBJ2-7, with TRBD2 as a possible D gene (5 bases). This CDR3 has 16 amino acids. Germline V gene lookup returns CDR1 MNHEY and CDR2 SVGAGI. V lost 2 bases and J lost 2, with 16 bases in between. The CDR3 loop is CASSYTRGSVTYEQYF. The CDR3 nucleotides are TGTGCCAGCAGTTACACCCGGGGTAGCGTCACCTACGAGCAGTACTTC.

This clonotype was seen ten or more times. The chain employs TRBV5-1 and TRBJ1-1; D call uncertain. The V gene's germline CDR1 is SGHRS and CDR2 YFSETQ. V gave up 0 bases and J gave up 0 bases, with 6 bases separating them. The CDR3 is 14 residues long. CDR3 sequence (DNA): TGCGCCAGCAGCTTGGCTCCAGTGAACACTGAAGCTTTCTTT. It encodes CASSLAPVNTEAFF. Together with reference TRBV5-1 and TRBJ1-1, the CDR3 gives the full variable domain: KAGVTQTPRYLIKTRGQQVTLSCSPISGHRSVSWYQQTPGQGLQFLFEYFSETQRNKGNFPGRFSGRQFSNSRSEMNVSTLELGDSALYLCASSLAPVNTEAFFGQGTRLTVV.

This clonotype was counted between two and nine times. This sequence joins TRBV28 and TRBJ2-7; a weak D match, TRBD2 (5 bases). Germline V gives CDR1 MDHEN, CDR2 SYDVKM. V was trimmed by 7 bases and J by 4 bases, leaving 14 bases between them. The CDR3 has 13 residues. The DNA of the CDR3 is TGTGCCAGCACCTCCGCGGGCCCGTACGAGCAGTACTTC. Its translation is CASTSAGPYEQYF.

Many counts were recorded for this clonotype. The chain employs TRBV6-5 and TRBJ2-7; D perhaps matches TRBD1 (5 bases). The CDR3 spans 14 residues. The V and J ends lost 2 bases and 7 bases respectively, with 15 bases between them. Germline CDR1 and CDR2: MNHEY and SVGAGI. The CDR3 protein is CASSYDLGREEQYF. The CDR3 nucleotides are TGTGCCAGCAGTTACGATCTGGGGCGAGAAGAGCAGTACTTC.

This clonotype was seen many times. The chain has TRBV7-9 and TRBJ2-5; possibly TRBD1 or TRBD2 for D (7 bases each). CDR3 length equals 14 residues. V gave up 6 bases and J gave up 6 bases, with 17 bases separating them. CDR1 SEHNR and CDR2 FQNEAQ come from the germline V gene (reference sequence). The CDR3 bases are TGTGCCAGCAGTCCAGGGGGGGCCGGGAAGACCCAGTACTTC. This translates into CASSPGGAGKTQYF.

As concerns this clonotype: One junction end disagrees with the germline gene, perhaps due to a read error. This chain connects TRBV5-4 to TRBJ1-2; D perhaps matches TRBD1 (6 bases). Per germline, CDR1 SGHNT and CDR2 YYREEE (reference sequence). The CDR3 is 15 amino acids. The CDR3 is CVSSWAEGGIYGYTF. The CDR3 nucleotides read TGTGTCAGCAGCTGGGCGGAGGGGGGGATATATGGCTACACCTTC.

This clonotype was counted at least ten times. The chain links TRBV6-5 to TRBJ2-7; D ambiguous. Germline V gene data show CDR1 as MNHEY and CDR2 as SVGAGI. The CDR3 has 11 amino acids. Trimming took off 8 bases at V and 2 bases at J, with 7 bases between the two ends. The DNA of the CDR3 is TGTGCCAGCGGGCAGACCTACGAGCAGTACTTC. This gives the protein CASGQTYEQYF.

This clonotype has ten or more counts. CDR3 region: CASSPGTGPAAQHF. The CDR3 DNA sequence: TGTGCCAGCAGTCCCGGGACAGGGCCCGCGGCCCAGCATTTT. This chain joins TRBV28 and TRBJ1-5; the match to TRBD1 covers 9 bases. The germline CDR1 and CDR2 sequences are MDHEN and SYDVKM. Unmatched junction bases numbered 10, after V lost 5 bases and J lost 11 bases. CDR3 length: 14 amino acids.

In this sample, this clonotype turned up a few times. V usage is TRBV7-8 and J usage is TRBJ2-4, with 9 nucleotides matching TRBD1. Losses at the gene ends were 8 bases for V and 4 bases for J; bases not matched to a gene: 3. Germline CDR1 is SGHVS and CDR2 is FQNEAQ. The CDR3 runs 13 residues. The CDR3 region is CASGGTGKNIQYF. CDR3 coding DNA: TGTGCCAGCGGCGGGACAGGGAAAAACATTCAGTACTTC.

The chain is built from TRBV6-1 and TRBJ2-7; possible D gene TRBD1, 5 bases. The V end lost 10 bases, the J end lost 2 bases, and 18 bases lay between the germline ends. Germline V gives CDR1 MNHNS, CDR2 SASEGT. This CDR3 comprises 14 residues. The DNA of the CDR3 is TGTGCCACCCGAATGAAGGACACAACCTACGAGCAGTACTTC. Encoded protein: CATRMKDTTYEQYF.

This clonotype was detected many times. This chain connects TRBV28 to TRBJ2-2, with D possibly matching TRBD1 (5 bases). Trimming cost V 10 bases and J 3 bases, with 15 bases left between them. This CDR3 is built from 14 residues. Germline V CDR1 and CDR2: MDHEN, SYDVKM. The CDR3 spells CAIRGHPDTGELFF. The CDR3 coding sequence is TGTGCCATCCGAGGACACCCTGACACCGGGGAGCTGTTTTTT.

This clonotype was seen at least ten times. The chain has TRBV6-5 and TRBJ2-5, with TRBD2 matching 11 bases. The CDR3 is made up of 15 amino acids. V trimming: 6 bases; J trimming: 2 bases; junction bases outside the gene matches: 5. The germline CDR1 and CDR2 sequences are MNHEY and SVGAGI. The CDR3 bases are TGTGCCAGCAGGTCTAGCGGGGGGCAGCAAGAGACCCAGTACTTC. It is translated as CASRSSGGQQETQYF.

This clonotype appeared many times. The CDR3: CASSARGIAYGYTF. CDR3 in DNA: TGTGCCAGCAGTGCCCGGGGGATCGCGTATGGCTACACCTTC. This sequence joins TRBV12-3 or TRBV12-4 and TRBJ1-2, with D perhaps matching TRBD1 (5 bases). V lost 5 bases, J lost 5 bases, and 15 bases lay in between. This CDR3 has 14 amino acids.

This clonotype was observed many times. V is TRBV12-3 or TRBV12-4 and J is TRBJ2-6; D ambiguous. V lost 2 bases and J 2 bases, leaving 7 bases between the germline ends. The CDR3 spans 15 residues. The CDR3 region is CASSLRTAGANVLTF. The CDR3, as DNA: TGTGCCAGCAGTTTAAGGACCGCTGGGGCCAACGTCCTGACTTTC.

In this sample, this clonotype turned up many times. The DNA of the CDR3 is TGTGCCAGCAGCTTAGGGGCCGGGGCTGGCTACACCTTC. Protein product: CASSLGAGAGYTF. The V and J genes are TRBV11-2 and TRBJ1-2; TRBD1 is a possible D gene (5 bases). The germline CDR1 and CDR2 sequences are SGHAT and FQNNGV. The CDR3 extends over 13 amino acids. The V end lost 1 base, the J end lost 7 bases, and 10 bases lay between the germline ends.

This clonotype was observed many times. CDR3 loop: CAVRGFSWPQHF. The CDR3 DNA follows: TGTGCCGTCAGAGGATTCAGCTGGCCCCAGCATTTT. The chain uses TRBV6-1 and TRBJ1-5, with D uncertain. Germline V CDR1 and CDR2: MNHNS, SASEGT. This CDR3 is built from 12 residues. The germline V and J ends were trimmed by 11 bases and 9 bases, with 17 bases remaining between them.

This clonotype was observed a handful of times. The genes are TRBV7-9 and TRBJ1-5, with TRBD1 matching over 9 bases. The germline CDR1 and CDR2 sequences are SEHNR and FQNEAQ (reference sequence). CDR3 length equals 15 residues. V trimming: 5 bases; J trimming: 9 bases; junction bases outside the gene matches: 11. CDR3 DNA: TGTGCCAGCAGCCCTGGGACAGGGATGAAGAGGCCCCAGCATTTT. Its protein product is CASSPGTGMKRPQHF.

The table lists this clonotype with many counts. DNA for the CDR3: TGTGCCAGCAGGGGGGGTGGGGCAACCTATGGCTACACCTTC. It yields the protein CASRGGGATYGYTF. The chain has TRBV2 and TRBJ1-2; perhaps TRBD1 as D (5 bases). The V gene's germline CDR1 is SNHLY and CDR2 FYNNEI. V lost 6 bases and J 4 bases, leaving 15 bases between the germline ends. This CDR3 is 14 amino acids long.

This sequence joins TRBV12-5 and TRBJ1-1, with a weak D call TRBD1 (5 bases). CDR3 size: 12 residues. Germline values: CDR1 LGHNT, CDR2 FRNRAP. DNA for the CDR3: TGTGCCGGGGCAGGTTTTCTTACTGAAGCTTTCTTT. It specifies CAGAGFLTEAFF. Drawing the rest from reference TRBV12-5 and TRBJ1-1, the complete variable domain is DARVTQTPRHKVTEMGQEVTMRCQPILGHNTVFWYRQTMMQGLELLAYFRNRAPLDDSGMPKDRFSAEMPDATLATLKIQPSEPRDSAVYFCAGAGFLTEAFFGQGTRLTVV.

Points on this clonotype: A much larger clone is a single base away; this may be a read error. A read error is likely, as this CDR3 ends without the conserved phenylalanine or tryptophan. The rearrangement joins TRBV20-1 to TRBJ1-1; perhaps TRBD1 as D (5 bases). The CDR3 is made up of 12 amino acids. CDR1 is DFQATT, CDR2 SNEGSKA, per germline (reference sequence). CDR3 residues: CPHRGRGTEAFV. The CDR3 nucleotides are TGCCCCCACCGGGGCCGTGGGACTGAAGCTTTCGTT.

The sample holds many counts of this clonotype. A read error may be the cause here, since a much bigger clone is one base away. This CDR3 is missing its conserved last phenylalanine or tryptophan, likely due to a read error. The CDR3 DNA sequence: TGTGCCTTAAATTCCGGGGAAAGGGGCTACACCTCC. This translates into CALNSGERGYTS. The chain joins TRBV28 to TRBJ1-2, with D unclear. The CDR3 loop spans 12 amino acids. Trimming removed 11 bases at V and 8 bases at J, with 18 bases between. The germline V gene encodes CDR1 MDHEN and CDR2 SYDVKM.

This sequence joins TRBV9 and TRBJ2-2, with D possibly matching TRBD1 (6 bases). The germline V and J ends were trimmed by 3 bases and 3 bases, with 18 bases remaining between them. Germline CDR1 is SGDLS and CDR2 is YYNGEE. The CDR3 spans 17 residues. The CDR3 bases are TGTGCCAGCAGCGCCTCGTCCGGGACACTGGACACCGGGGAGCTGTTTTTT. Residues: CASSASSGTLDTGELFF.

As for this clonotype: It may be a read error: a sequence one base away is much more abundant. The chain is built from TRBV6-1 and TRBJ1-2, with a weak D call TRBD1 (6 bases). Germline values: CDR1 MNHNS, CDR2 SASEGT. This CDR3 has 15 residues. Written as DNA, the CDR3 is TGTGCCGGCAGTCAGGGGTTGGGGGCGAACTATGGCTACACCTTC. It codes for CAGSQGLGANYGYTF.

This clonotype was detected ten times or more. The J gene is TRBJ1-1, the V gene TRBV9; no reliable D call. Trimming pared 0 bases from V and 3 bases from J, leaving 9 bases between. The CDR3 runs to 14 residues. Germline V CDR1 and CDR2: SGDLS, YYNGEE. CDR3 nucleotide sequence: TGTGCCAGCAGCGTAGGGGCCGCGGACACTGAAGCTTTCTTT. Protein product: CASSVGAADTEAFF. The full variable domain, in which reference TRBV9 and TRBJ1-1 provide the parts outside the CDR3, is DSGVTQTPKHLITATGQRVTLRCSPRSGDLSVYWYQQSLDQGLQFLIQYYNGEERAKGNILERFSAQQFPDLHSELNLSSLELGDSALYFCASSVGAADTEAFFGQGTRLTVV.

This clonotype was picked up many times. CDR3: CASSGEGLSNQPQHF. CDR3 sequence (DNA): TGTGCCAGCAGTGGAGAGGGCCTTAGCAATCAGCCCCAGCATTTT. This rearrangement joins TRBV6-1 to TRBJ1-5; D is undetermined. CDR1 MNHNS and CDR2 SASEGT come from the germline V gene. V was clipped by 4 bases and J by 0 bases, with 10 bases between them. The CDR3 spans 15 residues.

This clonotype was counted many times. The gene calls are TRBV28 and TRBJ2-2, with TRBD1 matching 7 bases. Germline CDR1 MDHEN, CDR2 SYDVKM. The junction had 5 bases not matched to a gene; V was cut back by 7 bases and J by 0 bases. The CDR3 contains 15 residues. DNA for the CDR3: TGTGCCAGCACCCCGCAGGGGGCGAACACCGGGGAGCTGTTTTTT. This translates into CASTPQGANTGELFF.

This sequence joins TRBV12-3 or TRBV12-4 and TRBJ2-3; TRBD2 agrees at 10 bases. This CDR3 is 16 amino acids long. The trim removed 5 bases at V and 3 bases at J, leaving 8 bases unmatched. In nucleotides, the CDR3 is TGTGCCAGCAGTCGCCCTTTAGCGGGGGGTACAGATACGCAGTATTTT. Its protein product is CASSRPLAGGTDTQYF.